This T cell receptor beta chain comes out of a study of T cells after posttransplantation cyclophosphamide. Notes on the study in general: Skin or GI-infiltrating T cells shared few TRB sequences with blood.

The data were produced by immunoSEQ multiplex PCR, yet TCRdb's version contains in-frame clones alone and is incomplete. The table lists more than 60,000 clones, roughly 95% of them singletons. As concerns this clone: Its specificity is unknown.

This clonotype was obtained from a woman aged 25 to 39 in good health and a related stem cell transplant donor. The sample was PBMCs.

As DNA, the CDR3 is TGTGCCAGCCGTGAAACTGGGACAGGGACCTACGAGCAGTACTTC. As protein: CASRETGTGTYEQYF. The V call is TRBV5-8, the J call TRBJ2-7; 9 bases agree with TRBD1. Germline loops: CDR1 SGHTS, CDR2 YDEGEE. The V gene end was trimmed by 7 bases and the J gene end by 2 bases; junction bases not matched to a gene: 10. CDR3 length: 15 amino acids. Variable domain in full (rest from reference TRBV5-8 and TRBJ2-7): EAGVTQSPTHLIKTRGQQATLRCSPISGHTSVYWYQQALGLGLQFLLWYDEGEERNRGNFPPRFSGRQFPNYSSELNVNALELEDSALYLCASRETGTGTYEQYFGPGTRLTVT.